These T cell receptor beta chains were read from a single sample in a study of T cell changes during pregnancy in multiple sclerosis. This table comes from immunoSEQ multiplex PCR, and its TCRdb copy is limited to in-frame clones, with some not included. The sample lists 55,000 to 65,000 clones, about 91% occurring once. The sequenced sample was peripheral blood, obtained in the first trimester of pregnancy. The receptors were gathered from a female donor with multiple sclerosis, enrolled in a pregnancy study. CDR3s include the opening cysteine and the closing phenylalanine or tryptophan. D genes are given only for firm matches. Clone size is given for some rows only: seen once, a few or many times, or a class if the clone is expanded.

D: TRBD1
V: TRBV5-6
size: -
J: TRBJ2-1
DNA: TGTGCCAGCAGCCGGGGACAGTTTAATGAGCAGTTCTTC
CDR3: CASSRGQFNEQFF

D: -
V: TRBV21-1
size: -
J: TRBJ1-1
DNA: TGTGCCAGCAGCAAAGTGGACAGGGGATTGGACACTGAAGCTTTCTTT
CDR3: CASSKVDRGLDTEAFF

D: TRBD1
V: TRBV7-9
size: -
J: TRBJ1-5
DNA: TGTGCCAGCAGCTTAGCGACAGGGGGGCAGCCCCAGCATTTT
CDR3: CASSLATGGQPQHF

D: -
V: TRBV6-5
size: -
J: TRBJ1-1
DNA: TGTGCCAGCAGTTTGGCGGGGAGGATTACTGAAGCTTTCTTT
CDR3: CASSLAGRITEAFF

D: TRBD1
V: TRBV7-2
size: -
J: TRBJ1-4
DNA: TGTGCCAGCAGCTTAGACAGGGGCCACGAAAAACTGTTTTTT
CDR3: CASSLDRGHEKLFF

D: -
V: TRBV2
size: -
J: TRBJ1-5
DNA: TGTGCCAGCAGTGCTGGACAGTCTAGCAATCAGCCCCAGCATTTT
CDR3: CASSAGQSSNQPQHF

D: -
V: TRBV7-2
size: -
J: TRBJ1-2
DNA: TGTGCCAGTACCAAACCGGGATGGCAGCCGCACTATGGCTACACCTTC
CDR3: CASTKPGWQPHYGYTF

D: TRBD1
V: TRBV19
size: once
J: TRBJ2-7
DNA: TGTGCCAGTAGTATCGGGACAGGGGGGTACGAGCAGTACTTC
CDR3: CASSIGTGGYEQYF

D: -
V: TRBV7-9
size: -
J: TRBJ1-2
DNA: TGTGCCAGCGGGGCGGAGGGCTACACCTTC
CDR3: CASGAEGYTF

D: -
V: TRBV10-3
size: -
J: TRBJ2-3
DNA: TGTGCCATCAGTGAGTCGGGCTTATCGGCAGATACGCAGTATTTT
CDR3: CAISESGLSADTQYF

D: TRBD1
V: TRBV14
size: once
J: TRBJ1-1
DNA: TGTGCCAGCAGCCACGAACTCAGGGGGCTAAACACTGAAGCTTTCTTT
CDR3: CASSHELRGLNTEAFF

D: -
V: TRBV12-5
size: -
J: TRBJ1-2
DNA: TGTGCTAGTGGTTCCGGACAACTCGGAAGGTACTATGGCTACACCTTC
CDR3: CASGSGQLGRYYGYTF

D: -
V: TRBV7-9
size: medium-sized
J: TRBJ2-7
DNA: TGTGCCAGCAGCTCCTTGGGGCCCGCGCGGACGGGCTCCTACGAGCAGTACTTC
CDR3: CASSSLGPARTGSYEQYF

D: TRBD2
V: TRBV25-1
size: -
J: TRBJ2-1
DNA: TGTGCCAGCAGTGTGAGAGCGGGGGGTAACAATGAGCAGTTCTTC
CDR3: CASSVRAGGNNEQFF

D: -
V: TRBV6-1
size: -
J: TRBJ2-3
DNA: TGTGCCAGCAGTGAGTCAGGGGCATGGGGCACAGATACGCAGTATTTT
CDR3: CASSESGAWGTDTQYF

D: -
V: TRBV2
size: once
J: TRBJ1-4
DNA: TGTGCCAGCAGTCCCAGGGTACCTAATGAAAAACTGTTTTTT
CDR3: CASSPRVPNEKLFF